This TCR beta chain originates from a study of T cell changes during pregnancy in multiple sclerosis. The ends were cut back, 0 bases at V and 2 bases at J, with 14 bases in the middle. The CDR3 has 16 amino acids. Germline CDR1 LGHNA, CDR2 YSLEER. Produced via immunoSEQ multiplex PCR; TCRdb's table is partial and in-frame only. The sample records about 73,000 clones, about 90% being singletons. This clone is labeled medium-sized. V and J are TRBV4-3 and TRBJ2-7, with a tentative D call TRBD2 (5 bases). This sequence was found in a female donor in good health, enrolled as a control in a pregnancy study. This specimen consisted of peripheral blood, obtained after pregnancy. CDR3 nucleotide sequence: TGCGCCAGCAGCCAAGATCTCACGGGGTCCCCCTACGAGCAGTACTTC. Amino acid sequence: CASSQDLTGSPYEQYF.